The 25 T cell receptor beta chains listed next were all sequenced from one sample in a study of type 1 regulatory T cells. Study findings and constraints: Tr1 cells had a more restricted TCR repertoire than non-Tr1 cells.

Each CDR3 protein gets one entry after TCRdb re-called the reads with MiXCR. The sample has thousands of distinct CDR3 sequences, roughly a third seen once. These receptors lack a known antigen. The specimen was cultured type 1 regulatory T (Tr1) cells, either the whole culture or a sorted fraction (not recorded which). All receptors derive from a human donor in good health.

This clonotype appeared a few times. The chain couples TRBV2 to TRBJ1-6, with 9 bases aligning to TRBD1. V trimming: 6 bases; J trimming: 10 bases; junction bases outside the gene matches: 10. The CDR3 is made up of 15 amino acids. Per the germline V gene, CDR1 is SNHLY and CDR2 is FYNNEI. CDR3 in amino acids: CASRGQGLDGSPLHF. In nucleotides, the CDR3 is TGTGCCAGCAGGGGACAGGGCCTCGATGGGTCACCCCTCCACTTT.

The CDR3 region is CASSFGTADTQYF. CDR3 nucleotides: TGTGCCAGCAGCTTCGGGACAGCAGATACGCAGTATTTT. The V gene is TRBV5-6, the J gene TRBJ2-3, with 7 bases identical to TRBD1. The germline V gene encodes CDR1 SGHDT and CDR2 YYEEEE. The CDR3 consists of 13 residues. Trimming took 2 bases from V and 4 from J; bases not matched to a gene: 1.

This clonotype is medium-sized within its sample. This chain joins TRBV27 and TRBJ2-2; 7 bases are a match to TRBD2. The CDR3 consists of 14 residues. V lost 6 bases to trimming and J lost 6 bases; unmatched junction nucleotides: 7. In germline, CDR1 is MNHEY, CDR2 SMNVEV (reference sequence). CDR3 DNA: TGTGCCAGCAGCACACAACTAGCGTCCGGGGAGCTGTTTTTT. Amino acids: CASSTQLASGELFF.

This clonotype was observed a few times. The chain links TRBV7-2 to TRBJ1-3, with a possible D match to TRBD1 (5 bases). Germline values: CDR1 SGHTA, CDR2 FQGNSA. The CDR3 runs to 16 residues. Trimming shortened V by 3 bases and J by 0 bases, and 12 bases separated the two germline ends. The DNA of the CDR3 is TGTGCCAGCAGCTTGGCAGGGCTGAGCTCTGGAAACACCATATATTTT. It is translated as CASSLAGLSSGNTIYF.

This clonotype appeared a single time. The gene calls are TRBV9 and TRBJ2-1; 9 positions agree with TRBD2. The trim removed 0 bases at V and 10 bases at J, leaving 8 bases unmatched. CDR3 length: 15 amino acids. The germline V gene encodes CDR1 SGDLS and CDR2 YYNGEE. The CDR3 DNA sequence: TGTGCCAGCAGCGTAGCGTGGGGACTAGCTGGAGAGCAGTTCTTC. Translation gives CASSVAWGLAGEQFF.

This clonotype has only a few counts. V is TRBV7-2 and J is TRBJ2-7, with 8 bases aligning to TRBD2. The CDR3 is 14 residues long. From germline, CDR1 is SGHTA and CDR2 FQGNSA. V was clipped by 5 bases and J by 4 bases; unmatched bases: 7. The CDR3 here is CASSRGLAGYEQYF. CDR3 bases: TGTGCCAGCAGCCGCGGACTAGCCGGGTACGAGCAGTACTTC.

This sequence joins TRBV20-1 and TRBJ2-1, with 7 bases matching TRBD2. The CDR3 runs to 14 residues. Germline V gene data show CDR1 as DFQATT and CDR2 as SNEGSKA (reference sequence). J lost 7 bases, V lost 4 bases, and 10 bases had no gene match. In nucleotides, the CDR3 is TGCAGTGCTAACGGGAGGCTTGGGGGGAATGAGCAGTTCTTC. It codes for CSANGRLGGNEQFF.

As concerns this clonotype: A much larger clonotype is one base distant, so this may be a read error. The chain combines TRBV28 with TRBJ1-5; unclear D gene. Germline V gene data show CDR1 as MDHEN and CDR2 as SYDVKM. CDR3 length: 15 amino acids. With 6 bases removed from V and 3 bases from J, the gap between germline ends came to 15 bases. CDR3 DNA: TGTGCCAGCAGGACACGACCGGGCTACAATCAGCCCCAGCATTTT. Its protein is CASRTRPGYNQPQHF.

A word on this clonotype: Since a much larger clone is just one base distant, this may be a read error. The genes are TRBV5-5 and TRBJ1-6, with 8 bases that match TRBD1. Germline assignment: CDR1 SGHKS and CDR2 YYEKEE (reference sequence). The CDR3 totals 15 residues. CDR3 sequence reads: CASSLERTGSSSLHF. The CDR3 bases are TGTGCCAGCAGCTTGGAGAGGACAGGGAGTTCATCCCTCCACTTT.

This clonotype was found a few times. The rearrangement links TRBV19 to TRBJ2-1; the D gene is possibly TRBD2 (5 bases). This CDR3 region has 13 residues. Germline values: CDR1 LNHDA, CDR2 SQIVND (reference sequence). The ends were cut back, 6 bases at V and 8 bases at J, with 14 bases in the middle. The CDR3 DNA is TGTGCCAGTAGAATGGGGAGTGCGGATGAGCAGTTCTTC. It translates to CASRMGSADEQFF.

This clonotype is labeled medium-sized. This rearrangement joins TRBV6-5 to TRBJ2-2, with TRBD1 as a possible D gene (5 bases). V was shortened by 4 bases and J by 1 base, with 13 bases between the two germline ends. CDR3 length: 16 amino acids. Looked up from germline, CDR1 is MNHEY and CDR2 is SVGAGI. The CDR3 coding sequence is TGTGCCAGCAGTTTCCGGAGACAGAAGAACACCGGGGAGCTGTTTTTT. This codes for CASSFRRQKNTGELFF.

Within the sample, this clonotype is medium-sized. The V and J genes are TRBV29-1 and TRBJ2-7; D assignment may be TRBD1 or TRBD2 (5 bases each). The CDR3 sequence is 13 residues long. The germline V gene encodes CDR1 SQVTM and CDR2 ANQGSEA. V lost 5 bases and J lost 3, with 14 bases in between. In nucleotides, the CDR3 is TGCAGCGTTAAACCGGGACCCAACTACGAGCAGTACTTC. Its protein product is CSVKPGPNYEQYF.

The chain couples TRBV24-1 to TRBJ2-2, with 12 bases fitting TRBD2. This CDR3 has 16 amino acids. From germline, CDR1 is KGHDR and CDR2 SFDVKD. Unmatched junction bases numbered 5, after V lost 4 bases and J lost 6 bases. Here the CDR3 reads CATSDWASGRAGELFF. The CDR3 DNA is TGTGCCACCAGTGACTGGGCTAGCGGGAGGGCCGGGGAGCTGTTTTTT.

This clonotype came up a few times. The chain combines TRBV11-2 with TRBJ2-7; 8 nucleotides align to TRBD2. J lost 2 bases, V lost 5 bases, and 8 bases had no gene match. CDR1 is SGHAT and CDR2 is FQNNGV in the germline V gene. The CDR3 sequence is 15 residues long. The CDR3 loop reads CASSRIAGGAYEQYF. CDR3 coding DNA: TGTGCCAGCAGCCGGATCGCGGGGGGCGCCTACGAGCAGTACTTC.

V and J are TRBV27 and TRBJ2-4; TRBD1 aligns across 8 bases. Germline CDR1 and CDR2: MNHEY and SMNVEV (reference sequence). Losses at the gene ends were 5 bases for V and 4 bases for J; bases not matched to a gene: 7. The CDR3 is made up of 15 amino acids. CDR3 in DNA: TGTGCCAGCAGTCTCCAGGGGGCCTTAAAAAACATTCAGTACTTC. Residues: CASSLQGALKNIQYF.

This clonotype was picked up many times. This chain joins TRBV18 and TRBJ1-3; D is ambiguous. This CDR3 region has 12 residues. Germline V gene lookup returns CDR1 KGHSH and CDR2 LQKENI. The ends were cut back, 2 bases at V and 4 bases at J, with 3 bases in the middle. CDR3 residues: CASSPDGNTIYF. The CDR3 nucleotides read TGTGCCAGCTCACCAGACGGAAACACCATATATTTT.

This clonotype was picked up a small number of times. The CDR3 spells CASSLSRLATYQETQYF. The CDR3, as DNA: TGTGCCAGCAGCTTATCACGACTAGCGACGTACCAAGAGACCCAGTACTTC. The chain recombines TRBV7-6 with TRBJ2-5; 8 nucleotides align to TRBD2. CDR3 length: 17 amino acids. Germline V CDR1 and CDR2: SGHVS, FNYEAQ. V shed 2 bases and J 0 bases; nucleotides not matched to a gene: 8.

This clonotype appeared a few times. The J gene is TRBJ1-4, the V gene TRBV7-8, with a tentative D call TRBD1 (5 bases). Germline-derived CDR1 and CDR2 are SGHVS and FQNEAQ. The CDR3 loop spans 14 amino acids. Trimming stripped 4 bases from V and 6 bases from J, with 12 bases between. The CDR3 DNA reads as TGTGCCAGCAGCTACCGGGGCCGGGATGAAAAACTGTTTTTT. Translation gives CASSYRGRDEKLFF.

J is TRBJ2-7 and V is TRBV3-1; 13 nucleotides line up with TRBD2. V lost 3 bases to trimming and J lost 6 bases; unmatched junction nucleotides: 5. The CDR3 has 15 amino acids. Germline loops: CDR1 LGHDT, CDR2 YNNKEL (reference sequence). CDR3 in DNA: TGTGCCAGCAGCCAGGGAAGGACTAGCGGGAGCGAGCAGTACTTC. The encoded protein is CASSQGRTSGSEQYF.

V gene TRBV7-3 combines with J gene TRBJ2-5; TRBD1 aligns across 7 bases. The CDR3 loop spans 14 amino acids. Germline loops: CDR1 SGHTA, CDR2 FQGTGA. Trimming cost V 5 bases and J 7 bases; bases outside gene matches: 10. The CDR3 spells CASSLGTALGTQYF. CDR3 in DNA: TGTGCCAGCAGCCTAGGGACAGCACTGGGGACCCAGTACTTC. Variable domain in full (rest from reference TRBV7-3 and TRBJ2-5): GAGVSQTPSNKVTEKGKYVELRCDPISGHTALYWYRQSLGQGPEFLIYFQGTGAADDSGLPNDRFFAVRPEGSVSTLKIQRTERGDSAVYLCASSLGTALGTQYFGPGTRLLVL.

The chain joins TRBV6-2 or TRBV6-3 to TRBJ2-4; D is possibly TRBD2 (7 bases). The ends were cut back, 5 bases at V and 8 bases at J, with 19 bases in the middle. The CDR3 runs to 15 residues. CDR1 and CDR2 (germline): MNHEY, SVGEGT. Here the CDR3 reads CASSTPRGGVDIQYF. In nucleotides, the CDR3 is TGTGCCAGCAGTACCCCAAGGGGGGGAGTGGACATTCAGTACTTC.

Many counts were recorded for this clonotype. The V and J genes are TRBV19 and TRBJ1-2; D is perhaps TRBD1 (5 bases). This CDR3 region has 14 residues. Germline loops: CDR1 LNHDA, CDR2 SQIVND (reference sequence). V lost 4 bases to trimming and J lost 4 bases, with 13 bases between them. The CDR3 DNA reads TGTGCCAGTAGTACAGGACACGGACTCTATGGCTACACCTTC. This translates into CASSTGHGLYGYTF.

By frequency in the sample, this clonotype is medium-sized (0.01 to 0.1%). The rearrangement joins TRBV6-1 to TRBJ2-2, with 8 bases matching TRBD2. Per the germline V gene, CDR1 is MNHNS and CDR2 is SASEGT. After removal of 6 bases from V and 0 bases from J, the junction contained 3 bases not matched to a gene. The CDR3 is 15 residues long. The CDR3 loop is CASRGLAPNTGELFF. CDR3 in DNA: TGTGCCAGCAGAGGACTAGCTCCGAACACCGGGGAGCTGTTTTTT.

This clonotype is medium-sized within its sample. This chain uses TRBV7-2 with TRBJ2-1; TRBD2 agrees at 7 bases. The junction had 8 bases not matched to a gene; V was cut back by 2 bases and J by 10 bases. This CDR3 region has 14 residues. The germline V gene encodes CDR1 SGHTA and CDR2 FQGNSA. The CDR3 DNA reads as TGTGCCAGCAGCTTATCAGGGCCGGGACTAGAGCAGTTCTTC. Encoded protein: CASSLSGPGLEQFF.

The rearrangement links TRBV5-1 to TRBJ2-5; 8 bases map to TRBD2. Trimming cost V 4 bases and J 2 bases; bases outside gene matches: 7. CDR1 SGHRS and CDR2 YFSETQ come from the germline V gene. The CDR3 consists of 15 residues. The CDR3 bases are TGCGCCAGCAGCCCGGGACTAGTGGGGCAAGAGACCCAGTACTTC. It translates to CASSPGLVGQETQYF. Based on the CDR3 plus reference TRBV5-1 and TRBJ2-5, the full variable domain is KAGVTQTPRYLIKTRGQQVTLSCSPISGHRSVSWYQQTPGQGLQFLFEYFSETQRNKGNFPGRFSGRQFSNSRSEMNVSTLELGDSALYLCASSPGLVGQETQYFGPGTRLLVL.